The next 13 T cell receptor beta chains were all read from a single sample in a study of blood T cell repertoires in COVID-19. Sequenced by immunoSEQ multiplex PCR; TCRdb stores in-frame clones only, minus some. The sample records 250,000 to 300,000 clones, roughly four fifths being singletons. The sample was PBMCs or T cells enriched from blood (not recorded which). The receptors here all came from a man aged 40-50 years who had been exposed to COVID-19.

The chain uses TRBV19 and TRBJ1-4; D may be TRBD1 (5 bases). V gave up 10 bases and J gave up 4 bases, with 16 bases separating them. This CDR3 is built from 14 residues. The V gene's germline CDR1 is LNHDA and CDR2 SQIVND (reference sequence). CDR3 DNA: TGTGCCACCTACTCAGCGGGGGTTAATGAAAAACTGTTTTTT. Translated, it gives CATYSAGVNEKLFF.

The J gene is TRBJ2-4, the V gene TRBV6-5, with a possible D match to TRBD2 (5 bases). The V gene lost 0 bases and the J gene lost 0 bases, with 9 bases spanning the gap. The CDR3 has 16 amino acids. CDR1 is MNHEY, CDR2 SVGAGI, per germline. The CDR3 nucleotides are TGTGCCAGCAGTTACTCAGCGGTACTAGCCAAAAACATTCAGTACTTC. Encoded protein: CASSYSAVLAKNIQYF.

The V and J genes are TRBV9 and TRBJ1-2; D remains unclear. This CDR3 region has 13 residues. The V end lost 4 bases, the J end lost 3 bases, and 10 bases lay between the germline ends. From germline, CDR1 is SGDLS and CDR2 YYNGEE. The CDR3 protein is CASSQTFDYGYTF. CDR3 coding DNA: TGTGCCAGCAGCCAGACATTTGACTATGGCTACACCTTC.

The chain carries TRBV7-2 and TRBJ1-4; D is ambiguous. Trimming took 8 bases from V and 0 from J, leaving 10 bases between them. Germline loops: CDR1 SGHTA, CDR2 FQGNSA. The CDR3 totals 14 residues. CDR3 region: CASRPGTTNEKLFF. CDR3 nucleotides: TGTGCCAGCCGCCCGGGGACAACTAATGAAAAACTGTTTTTT.

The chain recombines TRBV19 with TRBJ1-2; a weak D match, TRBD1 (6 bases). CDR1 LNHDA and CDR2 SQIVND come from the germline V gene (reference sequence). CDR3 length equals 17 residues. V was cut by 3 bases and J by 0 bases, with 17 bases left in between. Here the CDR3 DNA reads TGTGCCAGTAGTATGGAGACAGGTTTTGCTTCTAACTATGGCTACACCTTC. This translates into CASSMETGFASNYGYTF.

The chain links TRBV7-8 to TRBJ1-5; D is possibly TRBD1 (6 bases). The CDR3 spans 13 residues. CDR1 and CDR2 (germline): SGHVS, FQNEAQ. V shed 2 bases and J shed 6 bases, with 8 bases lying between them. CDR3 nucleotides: TGTGCCAGCAGCTTACAGGGGCGTCAGCCCCAGCATTTT. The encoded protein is CASSLQGRQPQHF. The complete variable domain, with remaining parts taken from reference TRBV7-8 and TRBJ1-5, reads GAGVSQSPRYKVAKRGQDVALRCDPISGHVSLFWYQQALGQGPEFLTYFQNEAQLDKSGLPSDRFFAERPEGSVSTLKIQRTQQEDSAVYLCASSLQGRQPQHFGDGTRLSIL.

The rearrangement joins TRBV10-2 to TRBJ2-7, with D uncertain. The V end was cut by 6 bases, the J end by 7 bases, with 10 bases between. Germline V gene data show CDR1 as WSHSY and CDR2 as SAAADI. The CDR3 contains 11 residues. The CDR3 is CASRQVGEQYF. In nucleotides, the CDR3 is TGCGCCAGCAGGCAAGTCGGGGAGCAGTACTTC.

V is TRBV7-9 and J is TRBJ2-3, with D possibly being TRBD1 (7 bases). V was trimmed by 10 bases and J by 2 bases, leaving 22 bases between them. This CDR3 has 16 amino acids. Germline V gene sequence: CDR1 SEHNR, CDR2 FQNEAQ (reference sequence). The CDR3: CATDPTGDRDTDTQYF. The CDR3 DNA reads TGTGCCACCGATCCGACGGGGGACAGAGACACAGATACGCAGTATTTT.

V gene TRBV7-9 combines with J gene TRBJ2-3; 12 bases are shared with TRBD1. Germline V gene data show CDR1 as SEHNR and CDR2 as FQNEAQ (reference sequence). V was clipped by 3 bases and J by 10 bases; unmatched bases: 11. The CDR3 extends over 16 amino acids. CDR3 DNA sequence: TGTGCCAGCAGCTTCGCCGGGACAGGGGGCCCGTCGGCGCAGTATTTT. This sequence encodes CASSFAGTGGPSAQYF.

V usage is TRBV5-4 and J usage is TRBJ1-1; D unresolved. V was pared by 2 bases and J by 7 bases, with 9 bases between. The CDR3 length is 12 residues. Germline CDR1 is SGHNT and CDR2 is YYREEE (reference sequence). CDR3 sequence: CASSFLAIEAFF. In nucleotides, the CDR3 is TGTGCCAGCAGCTTCTTGGCAATTGAAGCTTTCTTT.

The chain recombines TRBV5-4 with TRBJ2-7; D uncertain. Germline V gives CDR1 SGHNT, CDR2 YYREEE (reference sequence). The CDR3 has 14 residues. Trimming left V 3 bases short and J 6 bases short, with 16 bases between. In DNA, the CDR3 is TGTGCCAGCAGCTCAGGCGAATTCCGCCCCGAGCAGTACTTC. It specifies CASSSGEFRPEQYF.

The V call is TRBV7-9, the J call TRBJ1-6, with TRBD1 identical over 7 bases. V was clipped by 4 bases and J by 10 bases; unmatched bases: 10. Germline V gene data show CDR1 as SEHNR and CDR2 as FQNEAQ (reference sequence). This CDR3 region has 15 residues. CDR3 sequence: CASSSYRGDDSPLHF. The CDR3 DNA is TGTGCCAGCAGCTCGTACAGGGGCGACGACTCACCCCTCCACTTT.

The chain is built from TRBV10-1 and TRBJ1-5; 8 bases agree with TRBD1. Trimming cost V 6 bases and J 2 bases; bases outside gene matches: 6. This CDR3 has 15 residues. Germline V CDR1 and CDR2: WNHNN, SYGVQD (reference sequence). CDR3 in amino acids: CASSPGGTGNQPQHF. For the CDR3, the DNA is TGCGCCAGCAGCCCAGGGGGCACGGGCAATCAGCCCCAGCATTTT.